One sample yielded the 3 T cell receptor beta chains listed below, sequenced in a study of cytomegalovirus exposure and HLA in healthy donors. Primers for the PCR totalled 60 Vbeta and 13 Jbeta. Sequencing was performed with immunoSEQ multiplex PCR; in TCRdb, only in-frame clones are kept and a portion is missing. The table shows about 170,000 clones, with 85% occurring only once. What was sequenced was PBMCs. The receptors were sampled from a man aged 30 to 39 in good health and CMV-seropositive.

The chain recombines TRBV10-1 with TRBJ1-1; 9 bases are a match to TRBD1. The trim removed 7 bases at V and 4 bases at J, leaving 1 base unmatched. CDR3 length: 12 residues. CDR1 WNHNN and CDR2 SYGVQD come from the germline V gene (reference sequence). CDR3 amino acids: CASKGQGTEAFF. The CDR3 coding sequence is TGCGCCAGCAAGGGACAGGGCACTGAAGCTTTCTTT.

The genes are TRBV5-5 and TRBJ2-7; a possible D gene is TRBD2 (6 bases). Germline assignment: CDR1 SGHKS and CDR2 YYEKEE (reference sequence). The CDR3 runs 13 residues. Trimming shortened V by 4 bases and J by 2 bases, and 10 bases separated the two germline ends. This CDR3 reads CASSIAAAYEQYV. CDR3 nucleotide sequence: TGTGCCAGCAGCATAGCGGCGGCCTACGAGCAGTACGTC.

This sequence joins TRBV9 and TRBJ2-5; 9 nucleotides line up with TRBD2. V lost 2 bases to trimming and J lost 5 bases; unmatched junction nucleotides: 4. The CDR3 contains 14 residues. Germline CDR1 is SGDLS and CDR2 is YYNGEE. CDR3 amino acids: CASSVREGRETQYF. CDR3 nucleotide sequence: TGTGCCAGCAGCGTGCGGGAGGGCCGGGAGACCCAGTACTTC.